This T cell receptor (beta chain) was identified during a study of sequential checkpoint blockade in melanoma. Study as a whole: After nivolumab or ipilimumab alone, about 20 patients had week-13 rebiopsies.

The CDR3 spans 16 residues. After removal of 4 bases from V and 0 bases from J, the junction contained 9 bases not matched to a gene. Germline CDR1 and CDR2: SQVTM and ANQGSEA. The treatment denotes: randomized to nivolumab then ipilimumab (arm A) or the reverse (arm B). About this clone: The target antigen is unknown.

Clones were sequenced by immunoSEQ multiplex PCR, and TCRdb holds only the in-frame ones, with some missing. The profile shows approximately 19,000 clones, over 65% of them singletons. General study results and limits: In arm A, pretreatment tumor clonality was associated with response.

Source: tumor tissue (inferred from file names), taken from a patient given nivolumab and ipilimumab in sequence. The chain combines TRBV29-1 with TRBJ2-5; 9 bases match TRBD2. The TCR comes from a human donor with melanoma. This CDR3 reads CSVAALAGAYQETQYF. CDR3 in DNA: TGCAGCGTTGCGGCCTTAGCGGGGGCGTACCAAGAGACCCAGTACTTC.